A selection of T cell receptor beta chains follows, all from one sample in a study of Ad26.COV2.S vaccination and SARS-CoV-2 variants. Clones were sequenced by immunoSEQ multiplex PCR, and TCRdb holds only the in-frame ones, with some missing. The data contain 300,000 to 350,000 clones, about 86% of them seen just once; the ten biggest clones take up around a tenth. The input for sequencing was peripheral blood, taken in a trial of Ad26.COV2.S vaccine versus placebo. The receptors stem from a person between 18 and 60 years old who received the Ad26.COV2.S COVID-19 vaccine or a placebo. Each CDR3 is given with its conserved first and last residue. The D gene is left open where the match is weak. Only some rows state a clone size, as once, few, many or a class for expanded clones.

>TRBJ2-5|TRBV5-8|NA|NA
CASTSKGETQYF
TGTGCCAGCACCTCTAAGGGGGAGACCCAGTACTTC
>TRBJ2-5|TRBV20-1|NA|NA
CSASETSFQETQYF
TGCAGTGCTAGTGAAACTAGCTTCCAAGAGACCCAGTACTTC
>TRBJ1-1|TRBV5-1|NA|NA
CASSPTGRNTEAFF
TGCGCCAGCAGCCCAACAGGGCGGAACACTGAAGCTTTCTTT
>TRBJ1-1|TRBV10-3|TRBD1|NA
CAISESGTAEAFF
TGTGCCATCAGTGAGTCGGGGACAGCAGAAGCTTTCTTT
>TRBJ1-5|TRBV7-9|NA|NA
CASSSDMYNQPQHF
TGTGCCAGCAGCTCAGACATGTACAATCAGCCCCAGCATTTT
>TRBJ2-1|TRBV4-3|TRBD1|NA
CASSQGQPGYNEQFF
TGCGCCAGCAGTCAGGGACAGCCAGGGTACAATGAGCAGTTCTTC
>TRBJ1-1|TRBV2|NA|NA
CASSGLLNTEAFF
TGTGCCAGCAGTGGACTGTTGAACACTGAAGCTTTCTTT
>TRBJ2-1|TRBV19|NA|NA
CASSIAARAGNEQFF
TGTGCCAGTAGTATCGCAGCTAGGGCTGGGAATGAGCAGTTCTTC
>TRBJ1-1|TRBV29-1|TRBD1|NA
CSVQAAGGGNTEAFF
TGCAGCGTCCAGGCGGCAGGGGGCGGGAACACTGAAGCTTTCTTT
>TRBJ1-2|TRBV5-4|NA|NA
CASSAPAGQSENYGYTF
TGTGCCAGCAGCGCCCCGGCAGGGCAGTCTGAGAACTATGGCTACACCTTC
>TRBJ1-1|TRBV28|NA|NA
CASSLQGRENTEAFF
TGTGCCAGCAGTTTACAGGGTAGGGAGAACACTGAAGCTTTCTTT
>TRBJ1-2|TRBV19|NA|NA
CASIPTGSGIYGYTF
TGTGCCAGTATACCCACCGGATCGGGAATCTATGGCTACACCTTC
>TRBJ2-2|TRBV6-5|NA|once
CASSRRDSLGGELFF
TGTGCCAGCAGTCGCCGGGACTCTCTTGGCGGGGAGCTGTTTTTT
>TRBJ1-2|TRBV28|TRBD1|NA
CASSEGALRF
TGTGCCAGCAGCGAGGGGGCCCTCCGCTTC
>TRBJ2-7|TRBV27|NA|NA
CASSFEGGLITYEQYF
TGTGCCAGCAGTTTCGAGGGGGGCCTCATAACCTACGAGCAGTACTTC
>TRBJ2-5|TRBV27|NA|NA
CAPRAGETQYF
TGTGCACCGAGGGCGGGAGAGACCCAGTACTTC
>TRBJ1-5|TRBV6-6|NA|NA
CASRNQGIGNQPQHF
TGTGCCAGCAGGAACCAAGGTATTGGCAATCAGCCCCAGCATTTT
>TRBJ2-6|TRBV18|TRBD1|NA
CASPKRQGHPSGANVLTF
TGTGCCAGCCCGAAGCGACAGGGGCACCCCTCTGGGGCCAACGTCCTGACTTTC
>TRBJ1-2|TRBV2|NA|NA
CASSGDSTGGYTF
TGTGCCAGCAGTGGGGACTCTACGGGGGGCTACACCTTC
>TRBJ2-3|TRBV14|NA|once
CASSQEPRTATTDTQYF
TGTGCCAGCAGCCAAGAACCGCGGACAGCCACCACAGATACGCAGTATTTT
>TRBJ2-1|TRBV7-2|NA|NA
CASSLDVSSYNEQFF
TGTGCCAGCAGCTTAGACGTCAGCTCCTACAATGAGCAGTTCTTC
>TRBJ2-3|TRBV7-3|NA|NA
CASSPTGSTDTQYF
TGTGCCAGCAGCCCGACGGGAAGCACAGATACGCAGTATTTT
>TRBJ1-2|TRBV13|NA|NA
CASSRTGAGGGYTF
TGTGCCAGCAGTCGGACGGGGGCTGGGGGTGGCTACACCTTC
>TRBJ1-2|TRBV7-9|TRBD1|NA
CASSRDREGYTF
TGTGCCAGCAGCCGGGACAGGGAGGGCTACACCTTC
>TRBJ2-7|TRBV18|NA|NA
CASSPTEYEQYF
TGTGCCAGCTCACCGACAGAATACGAGCAGTACTTC
>TRBJ1-1|TRBV18|NA|NA
CASSPGENTEAFF
TGTGCCAGCTCACCGGGGGAGAACACTGAAGCTTTCTTT
>TRBJ1-5|TRBV6-5|TRBD1|NA
CASSFDRGQPQHF
TGTGCCAGCAGCTTTGACAGGGGTCAGCCCCAGCATTTT
>TRBJ2-3|TRBV28|TRBD2|once
CASSLAGGDTDTQYF
TGTGCCAGCAGTTTAGCGGGGGGGGACACAGATACGCAGTATTTT
>TRBJ2-3|TRBV14|NA|NA
CASSSQSSIDTQYF
TGTGCCAGCAGCTCCCAGTCTAGTATAGATACGCAGTATTTT
>TRBJ2-1|TRBV5-1|TRBD2|NA
CASSMTSGSSNEQFF
TGCGCCAGCAGCATGACTAGCGGGAGTTCCAATGAGCAGTTCTTC
>TRBJ2-7|TRBV11-3|NA|few
CASGRDEVAEQYF
TGTGCCAGCGGGCGTGATGAGGTCGCCGAGCAGTACTTC
>TRBJ2-7|TRBV11-2|NA|NA
CASRSYEQYF
TGTGCCAGCAGATCCTACGAGCAGTACTTC
>TRBJ1-4|TRBV24-1|NA|NA
CATSDLTEKLFF
TGTGCCACCAGTGATTTAACTGAAAAACTGTTTTTT
>TRBJ2-2|TRBV2|NA|few
CASSLSGTVNTGELFF
TGTGCCAGCAGTCTCTCCGGGACCGTGAACACCGGGGAGCTGTTTTTT
>TRBJ2-3|TRBV9|TRBD2|NA
CASSPRGRGADTQYF
TGTGCCAGCAGCCCGCGGGGACGGGGGGCAGATACGCAGTATTTT
>TRBJ1-4|TRBV4-3|NA|NA
CASSVDLDEKLFF
TGCGCCAGCAGCGTGGACCTGGATGAAAAACTGTTTTTT
>TRBJ2-7|TRBV3-1/TRBV3-2|TRBD1|once
CASSQDRTGGYEQYF
TGTGCCAGCAGCCAAGATAGGACAGGGGGCTACGAGCAGTACTTC
>TRBJ2-1|TRBV5-4|NA|once
CASSYGTSYNEQFF
TGTGCCAGCAGCTATGGTACCTCCTACAATGAGCAGTTCTTC
>TRBJ2-7|TRBV5-6|NA|NA
CASSLAGRYEQYF
TGTGCCAGCAGCTTGGCTGGGCGCTACGAGCAGTACTTC
>TRBJ1-1|TRBV20-1|NA|once
CSARDNTEAFF
TGCAGTGCTAGAGATAACACTGAAGCTTTCTTT
>TRBJ1-5|TRBV7-2|TRBD1|once
CASSPGTGVLEPQHF
TGTGCCAGCAGCCCCGGGACAGGGGTACTAGAGCCCCAGCATTTT
>TRBJ1-5|TRBV11-2|NA|NA
CASSLSQGQPQHF
TGTGCCAGCAGCTTAAGCCAGGGACAGCCCCAGCATTTT
>TRBJ2-5|TRBV25-1|TRBD2|NA
CASRPGTSGEQETQYF
TGTGCCAGCAGACCAGGGACTAGCGGGGAACAAGAGACCCAGTACTTC
>TRBJ2-7|TRBV9|NA|NA
CASSVAGESSYEQYF
TGTGCCAGCAGCGTAGCCGGGGAGAGCTCCTACGAGCAGTACTTC
>TRBJ2-1|TRBV7-2|TRBD2|NA
CASSLGVLREGYNEQFF
TGTGCCAGCAGCTTAGGGGTTTTGCGGGAGGGCTACAATGAGCAGTTCTTC
>TRBJ1-2|TRBV4-3|TRBD1|NA
CASSLDRGRGYTF
TGCGCCAGCAGCTTAGACAGGGGACGGGGCTACACCTTC
>TRBJ2-1|TRBV7-3|NA|NA
CASSPTGLDYNEQFF
TGTGCCAGCAGCCCCACGGGACTTGACTACAATGAGCAGTTCTTC
>TRBJ1-6|TRBV3-1/TRBV3-2|NA|NA
CASSQDRVTQGRSPLHF
TGTGCCAGCAGCCAAGATCGCGTGACCCAGGGGCGTTCACCCCTCCACTTT
>TRBJ2-3|TRBV4-3|NA|NA
CASSQRADTQYF
TGCGCCAGCAGCCAACGAGCAGATACGCAGTATTTT
>TRBJ2-3|TRBV4-1|TRBD2|NA
CASSQGGLAYADTQYF
TGCGCCAGCAGCCAGGGGGGACTAGCGTACGCAGATACGCAGTATTTT
>TRBJ1-5|TRBV19|NA|once
CASSIQNRVKPQHF
TGTGCCAGTAGTATCCAGAACAGGGTAAAGCCCCAGCATTTT
>TRBJ2-5|TRBV5-5|TRBD2|NA
CASSYGLAGILQETQYF
TGTGCCAGCAGTTACGGACTAGCGGGGATTCTACAAGAGACCCAGTACTTC
>TRBJ2-1|TRBV7-3|NA|NA
CASSRVSNPNEQFF
TGTGCCAGCAGCCGCGTGTCTAACCCCAATGAGCAGTTCTTC
>TRBJ2-1|TRBV5-1|TRBD2|few
CASRLAGDNEQFF
TGCGCCAGCAGACTAGCGGGAGACAATGAGCAGTTCTTC
>TRBJ1-4|TRBV2|TRBD1|NA
CASTWGDRSNEKLFF
TGTGCCAGCACATGGGGGGACAGGAGTAATGAAAAACTGTTTTTT
>TRBJ2-1|TRBV7-3|NA|NA
CASSGLTREQFF
TGTGCCAGCAGCGGACTTACAAGAGAGCAGTTCTTC
>TRBJ2-7|TRBV4-1|TRBD1|NA
CASSPRTGGTYEQYF
TGCGCCAGCAGCCCCAGGACAGGGGGGACCTACGAGCAGTACTTC
>TRBJ2-3|TRBV28|NA|once
CASSLLGGTDTQYF
TGTGCCAGCAGTTTATTGGGGGGCACAGATACGCAGTATTTT